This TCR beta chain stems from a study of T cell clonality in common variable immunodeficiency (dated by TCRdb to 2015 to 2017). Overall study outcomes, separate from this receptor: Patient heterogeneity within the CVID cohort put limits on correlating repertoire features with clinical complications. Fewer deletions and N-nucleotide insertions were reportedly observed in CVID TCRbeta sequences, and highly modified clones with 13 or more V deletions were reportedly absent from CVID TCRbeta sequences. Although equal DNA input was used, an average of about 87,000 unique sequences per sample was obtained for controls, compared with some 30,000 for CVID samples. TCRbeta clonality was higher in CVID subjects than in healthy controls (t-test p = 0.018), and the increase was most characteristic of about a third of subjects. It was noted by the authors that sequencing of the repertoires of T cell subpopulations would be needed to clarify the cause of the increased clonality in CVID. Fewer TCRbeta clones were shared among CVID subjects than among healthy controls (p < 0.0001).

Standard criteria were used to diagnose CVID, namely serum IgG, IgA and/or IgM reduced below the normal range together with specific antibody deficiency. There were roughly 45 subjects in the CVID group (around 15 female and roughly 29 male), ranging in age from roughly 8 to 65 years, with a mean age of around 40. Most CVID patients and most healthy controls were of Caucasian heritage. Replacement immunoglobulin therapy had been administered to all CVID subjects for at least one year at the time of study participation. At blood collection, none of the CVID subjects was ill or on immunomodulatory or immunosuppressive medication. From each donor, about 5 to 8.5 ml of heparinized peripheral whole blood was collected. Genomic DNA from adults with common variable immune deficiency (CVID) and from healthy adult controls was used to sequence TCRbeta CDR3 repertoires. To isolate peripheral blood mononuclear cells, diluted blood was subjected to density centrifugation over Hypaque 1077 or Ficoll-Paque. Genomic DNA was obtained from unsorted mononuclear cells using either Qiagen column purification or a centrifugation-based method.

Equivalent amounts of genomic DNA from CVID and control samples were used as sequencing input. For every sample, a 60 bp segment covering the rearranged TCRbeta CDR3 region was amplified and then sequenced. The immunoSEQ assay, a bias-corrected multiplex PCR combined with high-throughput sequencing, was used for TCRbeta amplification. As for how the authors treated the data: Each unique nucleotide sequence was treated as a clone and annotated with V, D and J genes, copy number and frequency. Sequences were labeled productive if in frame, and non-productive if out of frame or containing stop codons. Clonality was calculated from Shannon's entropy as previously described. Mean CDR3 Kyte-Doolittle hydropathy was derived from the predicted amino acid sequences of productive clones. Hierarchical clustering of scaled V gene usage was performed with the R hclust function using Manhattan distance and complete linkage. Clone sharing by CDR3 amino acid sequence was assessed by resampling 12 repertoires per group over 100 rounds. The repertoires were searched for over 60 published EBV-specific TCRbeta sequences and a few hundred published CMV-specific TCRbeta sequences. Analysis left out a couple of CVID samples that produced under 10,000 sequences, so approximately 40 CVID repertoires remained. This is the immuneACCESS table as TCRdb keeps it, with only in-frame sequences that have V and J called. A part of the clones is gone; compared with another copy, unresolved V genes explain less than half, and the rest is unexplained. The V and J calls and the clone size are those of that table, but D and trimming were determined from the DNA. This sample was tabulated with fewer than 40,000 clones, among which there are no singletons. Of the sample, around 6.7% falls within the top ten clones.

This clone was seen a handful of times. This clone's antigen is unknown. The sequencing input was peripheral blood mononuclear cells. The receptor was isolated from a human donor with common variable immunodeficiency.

The CDR3 protein sequence reads: CASSLEDSQETQYF. The CDR3 DNA, read in part, is TGTGCCAGCAGCTTAGAAGACAGCCAAGAGACC. The V gene is TRBV7-6 and the J gene is TRBJ2-5, with TRBD1 tentatively as D gene (5 bases match). With the read ending 3 residues before the CDR3 end, the germline J gene is used to fill in that end. Trimming takes 1 base from V and 1 base from J, and the germline ends sit 7 bases apart. Including cysteine and phenylalanine, the CDR3 has 14 amino acids. Part of the CDR3 DNA is given, 33 bases translated from base 1. Looking up the germline V gene yields CDR1 SGHVS and CDR2 FNYEAQ.